This T cell receptor (beta chain) is from a study of PD-L1 blockade in urothelial cancer. Turning to this clone: Its antigen is not known.

This CDR3 is 15 amino acids long. CDR1 is SGHDN and CDR2 is FVKESK in the germline V gene. The V and J ends lost 1 base and 2 bases respectively, with 11 bases between them. Study-wide findings and caveats: Durable-benefit patients showed greater tumor-associated blood clone expansion at 3 weeks.

Regarding time point: pretreatment peripheral blood. Assay: immunoSEQ multiplex PCR; the TCRdb copy retains only in-frame clones and omits some. Of around 130,000 clones in the sample, approximately 84% were seen once. The receptor comes from a man between 50 and 59 years old with urothelial cancer. This chain uses TRBV14 with TRBJ2-5; D is possibly TRBD2 (5 bases). Sequencing was performed on PBMCs, taken around atezolizumab (anti-PD-L1) treatment. The CDR3 spells CASSQGLTRQETQYF. CDR3 DNA: TGTGCCAGCAGCCAAGGTTTAACTAGACAAGAGACCCAGTACTTC.